The rows below give T cell receptor beta chains drawn from one sample of a study of early T cells in non-severe SARS-CoV-2 infection. TCRdb passed the 5' RACE reads through MiXCR, listing each CDR3 protein once. The repertoire holds about 98,000 distinct CDR3 sequences, with around 10% as singletons. The specimen was whole blood. These receptors came from an adult who was a healthcare worker with PCR-confirmed SARS-CoV-2 infection or an uninfected control (not recorded which). CDR3s include the opening cysteine and the closing phenylalanine or tryptophan. The order of the fields is clone size, V gene, D gene, J gene, CDR3 protein, CDR3 DNA. A D gene is named only where the DNA matches it firmly. Size is omitted from some rows. Given values are once, few, many or a class for expanded clones.

clone size: NA; V gene: TRBV2; D gene: NA; J gene: TRBJ2-1; CDR3 protein: CASSERGREAYNEQFF; CDR3 DNA: TGTGCCAGCAGCGAAAGGGGGCGGGAGGCTTACAATGAGCAGTTCTTC
clone size: few; V gene: TRBV7-3; D gene: NA; J gene: TRBJ2-5; CDR3 protein: CASSLTTEETQYF; CDR3 DNA: TGTGCCAGCAGCTTAACGACGGAAGAGACCCAGTACTTC
clone size: many; V gene: TRBV3-1; D gene: NA; J gene: TRBJ1-2; CDR3 protein: CASSLRGRANYGYTF; CDR3 DNA: TGTGCCAGCAGCCTCCGCGGCAGGGCCAACTATGGCTACACCTTC
clone size: many; V gene: TRBV5-6; D gene: TRBD2; J gene: TRBJ2-2; CDR3 protein: CASSRFSLTSGRNPGELFF; CDR3 DNA: TGTGCCAGCAGCCGATTTTCCCTAACTAGCGGGAGGAACCCCGGGGAGCTGTTTTTT
clone size: few; V gene: TRBV9; D gene: NA; J gene: TRBJ1-5; CDR3 protein: CASSVEEGNQPQHF; CDR3 DNA: TGTGCCAGCAGCGTAGAGGAAGGGAATCAGCCCCAGCATTTT
clone size: NA; V gene: TRBV5-6; D gene: TRBD1; J gene: TRBJ1-1; CDR3 protein: CASSWTGKTEAFF; CDR3 DNA: TGTGCCAGCAGCTGGACAGGGAAGACTGAAGCTTTCTTT
clone size: many; V gene: TRBV27; D gene: TRBD2; J gene: TRBJ2-1; CDR3 protein: CASSPPGTSLSYNEQFF; CDR3 DNA: TGTGCCAGCAGCCCGCCCGGGACTAGCCTCTCCTACAATGAGCAGTTCTTC
clone size: many; V gene: TRBV10-2; D gene: NA; J gene: TRBJ2-1; CDR3 protein: CASSESRYGTRQFF; CDR3 DNA: TGCGCCAGCAGTGAGTCCAGATACGGGACCCGGCAGTTCTTC
clone size: NA; V gene: TRBV27; D gene: NA; J gene: TRBJ1-1; CDR3 protein: CASSSQWLNTEAFF; CDR3 DNA: TGTGCCAGCAGTTCCCAGTGGCTGAACACTGAAGCTTTCTTT
clone size: few; V gene: TRBV28; D gene: NA; J gene: TRBJ2-7; CDR3 protein: CASSQGISYEQYF; CDR3 DNA: TGTGCCAGCAGTCAGGGGATCTCCTACGAGCAGTACTTC
clone size: many; V gene: TRBV6-2/TRBV6-3; D gene: NA; J gene: TRBJ2-7; CDR3 protein: CASGRTYEQYF; CDR3 DNA: TGTGCCAGCGGTCGGACCTACGAGCAGTACTTC
clone size: many; V gene: TRBV11-2; D gene: NA; J gene: TRBJ1-1; CDR3 protein: CASSLSSSKAFF; CDR3 DNA: TGTGCCAGCAGCTTATCGAGTTCCAAAGCTTTCTTT
clone size: NA; V gene: TRBV7-9; D gene: TRBD1; J gene: TRBJ1-2; CDR3 protein: CASSFPGTGGFSGYTF; CDR3 DNA: TGTGCCAGCAGCTTTCCCGGGACAGGGGGCTTCTCTGGCTACACCTTC
clone size: NA; V gene: TRBV29-1; D gene: TRBD1; J gene: TRBJ1-2; CDR3 protein: CSVRDRGSYGYTF; CDR3 DNA: TGCAGCGTTCGGGACAGGGGTTCATATGGCTACACCTTC
clone size: NA; V gene: TRBV9; D gene: NA; J gene: TRBJ2-3; CDR3 protein: CASSGRKGLGDTQYF; CDR3 DNA: TGTGCCAGCAGTGGAAGGAAGGGGCTTGGAGATACGCAGTATTTT
clone size: NA; V gene: TRBV28; D gene: NA; J gene: TRBJ2-7; CDR3 protein: CASSITTGAYEQYF; CDR3 DNA: TGTGCCAGCAGTATCACGACAGGAGCCTACGAGCAGTACTTC
clone size: NA; V gene: TRBV2; D gene: TRBD1; J gene: TRBJ2-7; CDR3 protein: CASRADRAGQYF; CDR3 DNA: TGTGCCAGCAGGGCGGACAGGGCCGGGCAGTACTTC
clone size: few; V gene: TRBV16; D gene: NA; J gene: TRBJ2-3; CDR3 protein: CASSQVKGTDTQYF; CDR3 DNA: TGTGCCAGCTCCCAAGTGAAGGGCACAGATACGCAGTATTTT
clone size: few; V gene: TRBV6-1; D gene: TRBD2; J gene: TRBJ2-3; CDR3 protein: CASSPPSGGRNTQYF; CDR3 DNA: TGTGCCAGCAGCCCACCGAGCGGGGGTCGAAATACGCAGTATTTT
clone size: few; V gene: TRBV29-1; D gene: NA; J gene: TRBJ1-3; CDR3 protein: CSVAQTSGNTIYF; CDR3 DNA: TGCAGCGTTGCACAGACCTCTGGAAACACCATATATTTT
clone size: NA; V gene: TRBV12-3/TRBV12-4; D gene: NA; J gene: TRBJ1-6; CDR3 protein: CASRDRELGQSPLHF; CDR3 DNA: TGTGCCAGCAGAGACCGGGAGCTAGGACAGTCACCCCTCCACTTT
clone size: few; V gene: TRBV29-1; D gene: TRBD2; J gene: TRBJ2-4; CDR3 protein: CSVGGLAGGNIQYF; CDR3 DNA: TGCAGCGTTGGAGGACTAGCGGGAGGAAACATTCAGTACTTC
clone size: many; V gene: TRBV29-1; D gene: NA; J gene: TRBJ2-3; CDR3 protein: CSVRDGTDTQYF; CDR3 DNA: TGCAGCGTTCGGGACGGCACAGATACGCAGTATTTT
clone size: once; V gene: TRBV6-1; D gene: TRBD1; J gene: TRBJ1-1; CDR3 protein: CASWTGLNTEAFF; CDR3 DNA: TGTGCCAGCTGGACAGGGCTGAACACTGAAGCTTTCTTT
clone size: NA; V gene: TRBV5-1; D gene: TRBD1; J gene: TRBJ2-2; CDR3 protein: CASRDRTNTGELFF; CDR3 DNA: TGCGCCAGCCGGGACAGGACGAACACCGGGGAGCTGTTTTTT
clone size: few; V gene: TRBV9; D gene: NA; J gene: TRBJ1-1; CDR3 protein: CASSVLTNTEAFF; CDR3 DNA: TGTGCCAGCAGCGTATTGACGAACACTGAAGCTTTCTTT
clone size: many; V gene: TRBV6-1; D gene: TRBD2; J gene: TRBJ2-3; CDR3 protein: CASSEFSGRTDTQYF; CDR3 DNA: TGTGCCAGCAGTGAATTTAGCGGGAGAACAGATACGCAGTATTTT
clone size: few; V gene: TRBV7-9; D gene: TRBD1; J gene: TRBJ1-5; CDR3 protein: CASSPDREVNQPQHF; CDR3 DNA: TGTGCCAGCAGCCCCGACAGGGAGGTTAATCAGCCCCAGCATTTT
clone size: many; V gene: TRBV29-1; D gene: NA; J gene: TRBJ1-3; CDR3 protein: CSVLQENGNTIYF; CDR3 DNA: TGCAGCGTCCTACAGGAAAATGGAAACACCATATATTTT